The rows below give T cell receptor beta chains drawn from one sample of a study of blood T cell repertoires in COVID-19. Sequencing used immunoSEQ multiplex PCR; TCRdb keeps in-frame clones, though not all of them. In the table there are fewer than 500,000 clones, around 89% of which are singletons. The specimen sequenced was peripheral blood. Receptor source: a woman under 40 with acute or convalescent COVID-19. Each CDR3 is given with its conserved first and last residue. The D gene is left open where the match is weak. Not all rows give a size; the values are once, few, many and, for expanded clones, a class.

CASSQFGRGNNSPLHF	TGCGCCAGCAGCCAATTTGGACGGGGAAATAATTCACCCCTCCACTTT	TRBV4-1	NA	NA	TRBJ1-6
CSVKDSQETQYF	TGCAGCGTAAAGGACAGCCAAGAGACCCAGTACTTC	TRBV29-1	NA	NA	TRBJ2-5
CASSLDITGQGYEQYF	TGTGCCAGCAGCTTGGACATTACAGGACAGGGTTACGAGCAGTACTTC	TRBV5-6	NA	TRBD1	TRBJ2-7
CASSLFLAGGQETQYF	TGTGCCAGCAGCTTGTTTTTAGCGGGGGGACAAGAGACCCAGTACTTC	TRBV5-5	NA	TRBD2	TRBJ2-5
CASSSRGRGETQYF	TGTGCCAGCAGCTCAAGGGGGAGAGGGGAGACCCAGTACTTC	TRBV7-3	NA	NA	TRBJ2-5
CASSLLQRGDTEAFF	TGTGCCAGCAGTTTACTCCAGCGGGGGGACACTGAAGCTTTCTTT	TRBV28	NA	NA	TRBJ1-1
CASGRASGMQETQYF	TGCGCCAGCGGAAGGGCTAGCGGGATGCAAGAGACCCAGTACTTC	TRBV4-1	NA	TRBD2	TRBJ2-5
CASSKKGQVNTGELFF	TGTGCCAGCAGCAAAAAGGGACAGGTGAACACCGGGGAGCTGTTTTTT	TRBV3-1/TRBV3-2	NA	TRBD1	TRBJ2-2
CASFQGGPLNTEAFF	TGTGCCAGCTTTCAGGGTGGGCCCTTGAACACTGAAGCTTTCTTT	TRBV2	NA	NA	TRBJ1-1
CSASARSSGNTIYF	TGCAGTGCTAGTGCACGGAGCTCTGGAAACACCATATATTTT	TRBV20-1	few	NA	TRBJ1-3
CAWSSTSGRVYNSPLHF	TGTGCCTGGTCTTCTACGTCAGGGAGGGTCTATAATTCACCCCTCCACTTT	TRBV30	once	NA	TRBJ1-6
CASSLRGAGSGANVLTF	TGTGCCAGCAGCTTGCGGGGGGCCGGCTCTGGGGCCAACGTCCTGACTTTC	TRBV9	NA	TRBD2	TRBJ2-6
CAWSDQMNTEAFF	TGTGCCTGGAGTGACCAGATGAACACTGAAGCTTTCTTT	TRBV30	NA	NA	TRBJ1-1
CAWSVTSDTQYF	TGTGCCTGGAGTGTAACATCTGATACGCAGTATTTT	TRBV30	once	NA	TRBJ2-3
CASSRAAYNEQFF	TGTGCCAGCAGCCGGGCAGCCTACAATGAGCAGTTCTTC	TRBV3-1/TRBV3-2	once	NA	TRBJ2-1
CASSPGQGNGYTF	TGTGCCAGTAGCCCCGGACAGGGAAATGGCTACACCTTC	TRBV19	NA	TRBD1	TRBJ1-2
CASSRDSGYYNEQFF	TGCGCCAGCAGCCGGGACAGTGGCTACTACAATGAGCAGTTCTTC	TRBV5-1	NA	TRBD1	TRBJ2-1
CASSLAGEGSSPLHF	TGCGCCAGCAGCTTGGCCGGAGAGGGTAGTTCACCCCTCCACTTT	TRBV5-1	NA	NA	TRBJ1-6